This T cell receptor (beta chain) was obtained from a study of tissue T cells after allogeneic stem cell transplantation. Regarding the study as a whole: Across patients, clones rarely overlapped, yet motif clusters were shared tissue-specifically. The patient cohort was small and clinically heterogeneous, with limited sampling depth. Some tissue clones might be persisting host cells; their alloreactivity or antigen specificity was not determined. Tissue-detected TCR repertoire was only partly captured by blood and spleen T cells.

For this clone: Antigen: not known. Gene names are mouse gene names. The missing CDR3 end, 1 residue past where the read stops, is filled in from the germline J gene.

Method: immunoSEQ multiplex PCR; TCRdb's copy keeps in-frame clones and lacks some. The sample holds roughly 45,000 clones, around 70% seen once. From germline, CDR1 is GKSSPN and CDR2 SITVG. V was shortened by 3 bases and J by 2 bases, with 10 bases between the two germline ends. The CDR3 runs to 13 residues. The gene calls are TRBV31 and TRBJ1-2; perhaps TRBD1 as D (6 bases). The TCR comes from a pool of C57BL/6 mice in good health. The sequencing sample was made of sorted cells pooled from one or two spleens. The DNA read from the CDR3 is TGTGCCTGGAGCCAGGACAGCAACTCCGACTACACC. It translates to CAWSQDSNSDYT. The whole CDR3 sequence reads CAWSQDSNSDYTF. Full variable domain (rest looked up from reference TRBV31 and TRBJ1-2): AQTIHQWPVAEIKAVGSPLSLGCTIKGKSSPNLYWYWQATGGTLQQLFYSITVGQVESVVQLNLSASRPKDDQFILSTEKLLLSHSGFYLCAWSQDSNSDYTFGSGTRLLVI.